The sequence of this TCR beta chain was determined in a study of blood T cell repertoires in COVID-19. Measured with immunoSEQ multiplex PCR; TCRdb has only the in-frame clones, and not every one. The sample has 120,000 to 150,000 clones, about 87% seen once. CDR1 and CDR2 (germline): SGHDT, YYEEEE. CDR3 length: 13 amino acids. V was trimmed by 1 base and J by 1 base, leaving 5 bases between them. The source of this sequence is a woman between 50 and 59 years old with active or convalescent COVID-19. The chain couples TRBV5-6 to TRBJ1-1; D is unclear. Sequenced material: peripheral blood. This CDR3 reads CASSLTANTEAFF. The CDR3 DNA reads as TGTGCCAGCAGCTTGACAGCGAACACTGAAGCTTTCTTT.